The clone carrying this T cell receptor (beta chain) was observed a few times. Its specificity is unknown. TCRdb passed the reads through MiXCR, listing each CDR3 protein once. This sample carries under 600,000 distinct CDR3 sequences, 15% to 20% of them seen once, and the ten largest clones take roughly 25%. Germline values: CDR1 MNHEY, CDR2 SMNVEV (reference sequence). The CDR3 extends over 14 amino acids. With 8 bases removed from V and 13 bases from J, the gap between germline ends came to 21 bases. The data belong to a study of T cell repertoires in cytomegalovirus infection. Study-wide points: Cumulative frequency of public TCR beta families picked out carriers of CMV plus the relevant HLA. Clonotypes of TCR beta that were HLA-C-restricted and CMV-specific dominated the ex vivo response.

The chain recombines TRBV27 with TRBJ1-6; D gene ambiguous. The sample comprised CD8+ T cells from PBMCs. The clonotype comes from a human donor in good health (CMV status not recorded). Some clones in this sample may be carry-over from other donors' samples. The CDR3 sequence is CASGPDFYNSPLHF. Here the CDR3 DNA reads TGTGCCAGCGGCCCTGATTTTTATAATAGTCCCCTCCACTTT.